This TCR beta chain was recovered during a study of T cells in Graves' hyperthyroidism and ophthalmopathy. The investigators amplified TCR beta CDR3 regions from RNA transcripts. An initial round of RT-PCR targeting the TCR CDR3 relied on the HTBI primer set. Using its own MiXCR run on the multiplex PCR reads, TCRdb lists one record per CDR3 protein. The data contain hundreds of thousands of distinct CDR3 sequences, just under 20% of them singletons. This clonotype was counted many times. The germline V gene encodes CDR1 LGHDT and CDR2 YNNKEL (reference sequence). Trimming left V 7 bases short and J 1 base short, with 13 bases between. This CDR3 has 14 residues.

The J gene is TRBJ1-1, the V gene TRBV3-1; D is unclear. The specimen sequenced was blood. This clonotype was sampled from a man aged 40-50 years with Graves' ophthalmopathy. CDR3 region: CASIPDGRNTEAFF. DNA for the CDR3: TGTGCCAGCATCCCAGACGGCCGGAACACTGAAGCTTTCTTT.